These 10 T cell receptor beta chains were sequenced from one sample in a study of early T cells in non-severe SARS-CoV-2 infection. TCRdb called the 5' RACE reads again in MiXCR, with one record for every CDR3 protein. The sample includes tens of thousands of distinct CDR3 sequences, roughly 11% of them seen just once. The sequencing input was whole blood. These receptors originate from an adult who was a healthcare worker with PCR-confirmed SARS-CoV-2 infection or an uninfected control (not recorded which).

In its sample, this clonotype was seen many times. This CDR3 reads CAMCEVPYEQYF. The CDR3 nucleotides are TGTGCCATGTGTGAGGTACCCTACGAGCAGTACTTC. V usage is TRBV6-5 and J usage is TRBJ2-7, with D unclear. The CDR3 extends over 12 amino acids. The V and J ends lost 10 bases and 2 bases respectively, with 12 bases between them. From germline, CDR1 is MNHEY and CDR2 SVGAGI.

This clonotype has just a few counts. The rearrangement links TRBV5-1 to TRBJ1-1; maybe TRBD1 (5 bases). Germline lookup yields CDR1 SGHRS and CDR2 YFSETQ. CDR3 size: 16 residues. The V end was cut by 0 bases, the J end by 4 bases, with 16 bases between. In DNA form, the CDR3 reads TGCGCCAGCAGCTTGGCGTTAGGGGCGCAGGGCACTGAAGCTTTCTTT. It yields the protein CASSLALGAQGTEAFF.

A few counts support this clonotype. The chain has TRBV7-6 and TRBJ2-5, with D hard to call. The CDR3 totals 14 residues. V lost 1 base and J lost 0, with 6 bases in between. Germline V gives CDR1 SGHVS, CDR2 FNYEAQ. This CDR3 is CASSLVWNQETQYF. The CDR3 DNA sequence: TGTGCCAGCAGCTTAGTTTGGAACCAAGAGACCCAGTACTTC.

This clonotype was seen more than once but under ten times. The chain links TRBV10-1 to TRBJ2-3; D gene uncertain. V dropped 6 bases and J dropped 0 bases, with 13 bases sitting between them. The germline V gene encodes CDR1 WNHNN and CDR2 SYGVQD (reference sequence). This CDR3 is 15 amino acids long. The DNA of the CDR3 is TGCGCCAGCAGCAAGGACGTTACTAGCACAGATACGCAGTATTTT. Amino acid sequence: CASSKDVTSTDTQYF.

This clonotype was counted only a few times. The chain uses TRBV7-2 and TRBJ2-7, with 10 bases matching TRBD1. The CDR3 runs 14 residues. CDR1 SGHTA and CDR2 FQGNSA come from the germline V gene. The junction had 4 bases not matched to a gene; V was cut back by 2 bases and J by 6 bases. The CDR3 nucleotides read TGTGCCAGCAGCTTAATCCGGACAGGGGGCGAGCAGTACTTC. Protein: CASSLIRTGGEQYF.

This clonotype was counted a few times. The CDR3 region has the DNA TGTGCCATCAGTGAGCCCGGGCTGAGCTCCTACGAGCAGTACTTC. Residues: CAISEPGLSSYEQYF. The rearrangement uses TRBV10-3 and TRBJ2-7; D is unclear. Germline V gene data show CDR1 as ENHRY and CDR2 as SYGVKD. V was shortened by 2 bases and J by 0 bases, with 11 bases between the two germline ends. The CDR3 sequence is 15 residues long.

This clonotype appeared many times. The chain couples TRBV4-1 to TRBJ1-2; D is ambiguous. Germline assignment: CDR1 MGHRA and CDR2 YSYEKL. This CDR3 has 14 residues. V was shortened by 1 base and J by 4 bases, with 10 bases between the two germline ends. In DNA, the CDR3 is TGCGCCAGCAGCCAAGGGTTATTGGGCTATGGCTACACCTTC. It translates to CASSQGLLGYGYTF.

Here the CDR3 DNA reads TGCAGCGCCCGGACACAGAACACTGAAGCTTTCTTT. Residues: CSARTQNTEAFF. The chain carries TRBV29-1 and TRBJ1-1; weak D call: TRBD1 (5 bases). Between the trimmed V and J ends, which lost 7 bases and 1 base, there was a span of 10 bases. The CDR3 totals 12 residues. Germline lookup yields CDR1 SQVTM and CDR2 ANQGSEA.

This clonotype has ten or more counts. The rearrangement uses TRBV7-2 and TRBJ1-1; D is unclear. CDR3 length equals 16 residues. The germline V and J ends were trimmed by 1 base and 0 bases, with 12 bases remaining between them. CDR1 is SGHTA and CDR2 is FQGNSA in the germline V gene. In DNA, the CDR3 is TGTGCCAGCAGCTTAGAGTCACAGCCCATGAACACTGAAGCTTTCTTT. It specifies CASSLESQPMNTEAFF.

This clonotype was observed many times. The chain joins TRBV20-1 to TRBJ2-7; TRBD1 matches at 8 bases. This CDR3 has 13 residues. V was clipped by 2 bases and J by 6 bases; unmatched bases: 6. Germline values: CDR1 DFQATT, CDR2 SNEGSKA (reference sequence). The CDR3 spells CSARRDRTVEQYF. CDR3 DNA sequence: TGCAGTGCTAGACGGGACAGGACGGTCGAGCAGTACTTC.